This TCR beta chain is drawn from a study of CD8 T cells in ankylosing spondylitis. Overall study results and limits: Disease-linked clones were CD8+ and relatively rare in peripheral blood. Disease-linked clones reportedly concentrated significantly in matched ankylosing spondylitis synovial fluid. It appeared that ankylosing spondylitis blood was characterized by a TCR beta motif of roughly 8 highly homologous variants. Some of these motif variants have turned up before, in reports on reactive arthritis synovial fluid and blood.

With molecular barcodes, quantitative 5'-RACE was used to make the TCR beta libraries. TCRdb re-derived calls from the 5' RACE reads in MiXCR, one entry per CDR3 protein. The repertoire holds roughly 700,000 distinct CDR3 sequences, with around 20% as singletons. Details on this clonotype: Its antigen is still unknown.

This CDR3 has 12 amino acids. V was trimmed by 3 bases and J by 11 bases, leaving 13 bases between them. The rearrangement links TRBV12-3 or TRBV12-4 to TRBJ1-1, with D perhaps matching TRBD1 (6 bases). The sequenced sample was blood, either unsorted or a sorted T cell fraction (not recorded which). The sequence came from a male donor with ankylosing spondylitis. CDR3 amino acids: CASSFVGTPAFF. The CDR3, as DNA: TGTGCCAGCAGTTTCGTCGGGACACCGGCTTTCTTT.